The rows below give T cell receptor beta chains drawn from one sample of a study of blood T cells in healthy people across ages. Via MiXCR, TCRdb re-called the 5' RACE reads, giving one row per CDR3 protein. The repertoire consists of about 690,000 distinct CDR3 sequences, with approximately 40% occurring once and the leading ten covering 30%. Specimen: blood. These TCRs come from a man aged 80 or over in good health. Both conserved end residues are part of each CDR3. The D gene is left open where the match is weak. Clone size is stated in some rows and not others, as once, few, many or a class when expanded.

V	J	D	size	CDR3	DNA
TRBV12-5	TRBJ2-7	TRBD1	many	CASGPGTGFNEQYF	TGTGCTAGTGGTCCCGGGACAGGGTTCAACGAGCAGTACTTC
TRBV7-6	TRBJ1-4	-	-	CASSLVPPPATNEKLFF	TGTGCCAGCAGCTTAGTCCCCCCACCAGCAACTAATGAAAAACTGTTTTTT
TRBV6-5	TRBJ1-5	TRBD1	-	CAGSETGGSNQPQHF	TGTGCCGGCAGCGAGACAGGGGGTAGCAATCAGCCCCAGCATTTT
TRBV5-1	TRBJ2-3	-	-	CASSLGIRGTDTQYF	TGCGCCAGCAGCTTGGGAATCCGAGGCACAGATACGCAGTATTTT
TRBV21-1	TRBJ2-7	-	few	CASSKRIKRNEQYF	TGTGCCAGCAGCAAACGGATTAAACGAAATGAGCAGTACTTC
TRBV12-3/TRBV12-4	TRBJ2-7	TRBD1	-	CASSTEGQGTDEQYF	TGTGCCAGCAGTACCGAAGGACAGGGTACGGATGAGCAGTACTTC
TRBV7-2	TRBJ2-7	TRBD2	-	CASSETGTSGGNEQYF	TGTGCCAGCAGCGAAACCGGGACTAGCGGGGGGAATGAGCAGTACTTC
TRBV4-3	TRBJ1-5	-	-	CASSPSVVGQPQHF	TGCGCCAGCAGCCCCTCGGTGGTTGGACAGCCCCAGCATTTT
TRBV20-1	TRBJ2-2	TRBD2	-	CSASNGRGVTGELFF	TGCAGTGCTAGTAACGGGAGGGGGGTCACCGGGGAGCTGTTTTTT
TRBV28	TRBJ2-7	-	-	CASSSARSSYEQYF	TGTGCCAGCAGTTCCGCTCGTAGCTCCTACGAGCAGTACTTC
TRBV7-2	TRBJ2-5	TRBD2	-	CASSPRTSGFQETQYF	TGTGCCAGCAGCCCTCGGACTAGCGGCTTCCAAGAGACCCAGTACTTC
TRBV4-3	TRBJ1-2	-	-	CASSQGGVDHYGYTF	TGCGCCAGCAGCCAAGGCGGGGTGGATCACTATGGCTACACCTTC
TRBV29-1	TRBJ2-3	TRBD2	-	CSVTVGRGLAGDSTDTQYF	TGCAGCGTGACGGTAGGAAGGGGACTAGCGGGAGACAGCACAGATACGCAGTATTTT
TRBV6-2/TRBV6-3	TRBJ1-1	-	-	CANSLYPYRGGRTEAFF	TGTGCCAACAGCCTCTACCCATATCGGGGGGGCCGGACTGAAGCTTTCTTT
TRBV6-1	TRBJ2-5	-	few	CASSKASVGKETQYF	TGTGCCAGCAGTAAAGCCAGCGTGGGAAAAGAGACCCAGTACTTC
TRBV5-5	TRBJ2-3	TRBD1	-	CASSMTTGYATQYF	TGTGCCAGCAGCATGACGACAGGGTATGCTACGCAGTATTTT
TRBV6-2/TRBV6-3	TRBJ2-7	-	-	CASRRHARGTSAYEQYF	TGTGCCAGCAGACGTCACGCTCGGGGGACTTCTGCCTATGAGCAGTACTTC
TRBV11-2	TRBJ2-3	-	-	CASSKNWASTDTQYF	TGTGCCAGCAGCAAAAACTGGGCGAGCACAGATACGCAGTATTTT
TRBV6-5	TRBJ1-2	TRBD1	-	CATSKTGQGYTF	TGTGCCACTTCCAAAACGGGACAGGGCTACACCTTC
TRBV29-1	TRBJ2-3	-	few	CSAIRVDTQYF	TGCAGCGCTATTCGGGTAGATACGCAGTATTTT
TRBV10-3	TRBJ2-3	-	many	CATTSSGGTDTQYF	TGTGCCACTACCAGCTCGGGGGGCACAGATACGCAGTATTTT
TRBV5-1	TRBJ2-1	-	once	CASSLSVSVAGRAWNEQFF	TGCGCCAGCAGCTTGTCAGTTTCGGTGGCGGGTCGGGCTTGGAATGAGCAGTTCTTC
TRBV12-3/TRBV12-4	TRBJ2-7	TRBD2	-	CASSSGLGSIIYEQYF	TGTGCCAGCAGTTCGGGACTAGGGTCAATCATCTACGAGCAGTACTTC
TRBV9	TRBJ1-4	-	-	CASSGKQSTNEKLFF	TGTGCCAGCAGCGGGAAACAGTCAACTAATGAAAAACTGTTTTTT
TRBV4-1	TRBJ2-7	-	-	CASSQALRRDEQYF	TGCGCCAGCAGCCAAGCGCTCAGACGGGACGAGCAGTACTTC
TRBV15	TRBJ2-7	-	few	CATSSQSYEQYF	TGTGCCACCAGCAGCCAGAGCTACGAGCAGTACTTC
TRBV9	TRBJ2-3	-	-	CASSVSGPGADTQYF	TGTGCCAGCAGCGTATCGGGCCCGGGGGCAGATACGCAGTATTTT
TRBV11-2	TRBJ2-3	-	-	CASSLDQVNTDTQYF	TGTGCCAGCAGCTTAGATCAGGTGAATACAGATACGCAGTATTTT
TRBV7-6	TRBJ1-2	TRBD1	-	CASSPQTGGLVGYTF	TGTGCCAGCAGCCCCCAGACAGGGGGTTTGGTTGGCTACACCTTC
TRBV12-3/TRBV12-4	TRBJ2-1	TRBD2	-	CASSFFAGGYNEQFF	TGTGCCAGCAGTTTTTTTGCGGGAGGTTACAATGAGCAGTTCTTC
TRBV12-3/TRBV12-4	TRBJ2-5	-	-	CASSPRRPEGETQYF	TGTGCCAGCAGTCCACGCCGGCCTGAAGGGGAGACCCAGTACTTC
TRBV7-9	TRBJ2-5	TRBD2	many	CASSLVAGKETQYF	TGTGCCAGCAGCTTAGTAGCGGGTAAAGAGACCCAGTACTTC
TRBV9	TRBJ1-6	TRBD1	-	CASSVWDRGSYNSPLHF	TGTGCCAGCAGCGTCTGGGACAGGGGCTCGTATAATTCACCCCTCCACTTT
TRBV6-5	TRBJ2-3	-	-	CASSLRRTLGTDTQYF	TGTGCCAGCAGTCTCAGAAGGACATTGGGCACAGATACGCAGTATTTT
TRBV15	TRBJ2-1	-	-	CATSREGGLGEQFF	TGTGCCACCAGCAGAGAAGGCGGTTTGGGTGAGCAGTTCTTC
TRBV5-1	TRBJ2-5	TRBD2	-	CASSFLPAGLSQETQYF	TGCGCCAGCAGCTTCCTTCCAGCGGGATTGTCCCAAGAGACCCAGTACTTC
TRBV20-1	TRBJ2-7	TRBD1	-	CSARDETGGYEQYF	TGCAGTGCTAGGGACGAGACAGGGGGCTACGAGCAGTACTTC
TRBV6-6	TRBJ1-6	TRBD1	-	CASSYRGQGADSPLHF	TGTGCCAGCAGTTACCGGGGACAGGGGGCGGATTCACCCCTCCACTTT
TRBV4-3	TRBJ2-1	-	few	CASSRLQSSYNEQFF	TGCGCCAGCAGCAGACTCCAAAGCTCCTACAATGAGCAGTTCTTC
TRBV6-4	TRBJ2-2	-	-	CASSRELNTGELFF	TGTGCCAGCAGCCGGGAGCTGAACACCGGGGAGCTGTTTTTT
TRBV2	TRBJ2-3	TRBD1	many	CASRRQGVQDTQYF	TGTGCCAGCAGGAGACAGGGGGTACAAGATACGCAGTATTTT
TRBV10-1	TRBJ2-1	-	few	CASSEWSLVEQFF	TGCGCCAGCAGTGAGTGGAGTCTTGTTGAGCAGTTCTTC
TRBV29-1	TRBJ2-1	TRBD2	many	CSARRLADIYNEQFF	TGCAGCGCGCGACGACTAGCGGATATCTACAATGAGCAGTTCTTC
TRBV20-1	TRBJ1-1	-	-	CSASRGTEAFF	TGCAGTGCTTCACGAGGGACTGAAGCTTTCTTT
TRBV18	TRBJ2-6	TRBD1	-	CASSPWTGVGSGANVLTF	TGTGCCAGCTCACCCTGGACAGGGGTCGGCTCTGGGGCCAACGTCCTGACTTTC
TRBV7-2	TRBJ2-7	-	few	CASSSRGEVYEQYF	TGTGCCAGCAGCTCGCGAGGGGAGGTTTACGAGCAGTACTTC
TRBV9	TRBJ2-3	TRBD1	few	CASSVKGASTDTQYF	TGTGCCAGCAGCGTGAAGGGGGCGAGCACAGATACGCAGTATTTT
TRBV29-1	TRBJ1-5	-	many	CSVGDQPQHF	TGCAGCGTTGGAGATCAGCCCCAGCATTTT
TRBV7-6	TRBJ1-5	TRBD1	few	CASSLFQGAGQPQHF	TGTGCCAGCAGCTTATTCCAGGGGGCTGGTCAGCCCCAGCATTTT
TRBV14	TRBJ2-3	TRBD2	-	CASSQDVAGGPTDTQYF	TGTGCCAGCAGCCAAGATGTAGCGGGGGGGCCGACAGATACGCAGTATTTT
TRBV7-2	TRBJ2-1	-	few	CASSILGRPSEQFF	TGTGCCAGCAGCATCCTAGGGCGACCATCTGAGCAGTTCTTC
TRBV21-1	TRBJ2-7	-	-	CASSGRQIIYEQYF	TGTGCCAGCAGCGGCCGACAGATCATCTACGAGCAGTACTTC
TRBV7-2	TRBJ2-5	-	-	CASSLGFNPPGETQYF	TGTGCCAGCAGCTTAGGCTTTAATCCTCCTGGAGAGACCCAGTACTTC
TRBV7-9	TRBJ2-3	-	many	CASSSTRGADTQYF	TGTGCCAGCAGCTCTACTAGGGGTGCAGATACGCAGTATTTT